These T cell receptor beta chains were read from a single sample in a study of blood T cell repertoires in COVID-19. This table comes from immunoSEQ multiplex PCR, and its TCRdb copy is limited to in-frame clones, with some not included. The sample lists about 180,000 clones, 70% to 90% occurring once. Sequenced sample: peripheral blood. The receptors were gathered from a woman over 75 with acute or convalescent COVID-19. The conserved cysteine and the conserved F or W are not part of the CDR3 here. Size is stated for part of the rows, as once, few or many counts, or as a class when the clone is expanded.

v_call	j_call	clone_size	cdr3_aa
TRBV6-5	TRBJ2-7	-	ASSNRDRVGYEQY
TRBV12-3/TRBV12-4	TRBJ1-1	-	ASSLRGSTEAF
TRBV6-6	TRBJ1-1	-	ASSYGGTEAF
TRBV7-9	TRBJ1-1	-	ASSAPGGGGTEAF
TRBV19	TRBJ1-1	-	ASSTQGNTEAF
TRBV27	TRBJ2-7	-	ASSPGTGDWEQY
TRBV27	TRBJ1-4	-	ASTLRGGFNEKLF
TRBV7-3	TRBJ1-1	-	ASSPQGNTEAF
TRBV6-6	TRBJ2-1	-	ASSPLGQGPYNEQF
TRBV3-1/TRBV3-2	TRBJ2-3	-	ASSQDTGGSRTDTQY
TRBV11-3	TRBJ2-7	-	ASSLGNGYEQY
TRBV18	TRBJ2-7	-	ASSPPAGEQY
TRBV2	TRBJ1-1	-	SHPGPNTEAF
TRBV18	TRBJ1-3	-	ASSPPVRGLGNTIY
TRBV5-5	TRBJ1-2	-	ASSLLTGNYGYT
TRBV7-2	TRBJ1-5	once	ASSLGGGAGQPQH
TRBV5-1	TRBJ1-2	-	ASSYTGTGLSYGYT
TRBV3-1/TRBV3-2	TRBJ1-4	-	ASSQVIVRTNEKLF
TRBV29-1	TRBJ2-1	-	SVSRGYEQF
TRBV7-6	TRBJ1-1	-	ASSLSRDTEAF
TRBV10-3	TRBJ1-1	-	ATQGQTNTEAF
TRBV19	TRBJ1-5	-	ASSSPGHLSNQPQH
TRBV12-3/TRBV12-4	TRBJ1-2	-	ASRTGGGHGYT
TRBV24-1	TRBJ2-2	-	ATQMSRDTGELF
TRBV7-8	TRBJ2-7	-	ASSLDRVSYEQY
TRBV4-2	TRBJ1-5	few	ASSPRTAQH